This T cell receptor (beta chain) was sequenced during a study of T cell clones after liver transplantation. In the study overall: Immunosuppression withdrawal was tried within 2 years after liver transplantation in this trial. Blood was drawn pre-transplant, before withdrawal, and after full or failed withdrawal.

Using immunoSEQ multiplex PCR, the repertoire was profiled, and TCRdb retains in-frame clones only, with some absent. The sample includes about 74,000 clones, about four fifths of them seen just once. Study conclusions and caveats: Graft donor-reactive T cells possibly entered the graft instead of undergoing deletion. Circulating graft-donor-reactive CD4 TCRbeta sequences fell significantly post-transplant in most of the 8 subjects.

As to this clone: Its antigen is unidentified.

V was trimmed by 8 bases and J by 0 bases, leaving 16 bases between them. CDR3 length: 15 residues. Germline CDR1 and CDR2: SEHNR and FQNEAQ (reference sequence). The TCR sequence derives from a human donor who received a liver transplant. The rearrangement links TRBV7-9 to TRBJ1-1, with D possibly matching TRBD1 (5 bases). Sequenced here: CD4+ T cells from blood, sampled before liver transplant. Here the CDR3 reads CASLGQAGMNTEAFF. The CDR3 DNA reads TGTGCCAGCTTGGGGCAGGCAGGAATGAACACTGAAGCTTTCTTT. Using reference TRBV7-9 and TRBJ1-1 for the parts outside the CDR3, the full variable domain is DTGVSQNPRHKITKRGQNVTFRCDPISEHNRLYWYRQTLGQGPEFLTYFQNEAQLEKSRLLSDRFSAERPKGSFSTLEIQRTEQGDSAMYLCASLGQAGMNTEAFFGQGTRLTVV.